This T cell receptor beta chain was obtained from a study of cytomegalovirus exposure and HLA in healthy donors. Study background: Under 90% of more than 300 genotyped donors fell in the Caucasian-associated ancestry cluster. Overall study results and limits: In a later analysis, a missense DCLRE1C variant was linked to TCR beta V- and J-gene trimming. The study found most TCR sequences rare, yet found some public TCRs in many donors.

The germline V gene has CDR1 MGHRA and CDR2 YSYEKL. The CDR3 is 18 amino acids. Germline trimming cut 0 bases from V and 4 bases from J; bases unmatched to any gene: 13. On this clone itself: The antigen remains undetermined.

This PCR relied on a set of 60 Vbeta primers and 13 Jbeta primers. In the original workflow: The count from a later analysis was about 80 million unique TCR beta chains, about 9.9 million of them shared. Sequencing used immunoSEQ multiplex PCR; TCRdb keeps in-frame clones, though not all of them. That table furnishes V, J and clone size, whereas the DNA furnished D and trimming. Of approximately 170,000 clones listed, about 85% are singletons. The chain employs TRBV4-1 and TRBJ1-1, with TRBD1 identical over 8 bases. The source is a boy aged 2-15 years in good health and CMV-seronegative. Sequenced material: PBMCs. The CDR3 sequence is CASSQDIGRGRWSTEAFF. The DNA for the CDR3 is TGCGCCAGCAGCCAAGATATTGGCAGGGGGCGATGGAGCACTGAAGCTTTCTTT.